The clone carrying this T cell receptor beta chain has only a few counts. This entry belongs to a study of cytomegalovirus exposure and HLA in healthy donors. Whole-study context: For the approximately 400 genotyped donors, about 79% fell within the Caucasian-associated ancestry cluster.

PCR amplification relied on 60 Vbeta primers (plus 13 Jbeta primers). Sequenced by immunoSEQ multiplex PCR; TCRdb stores in-frame clones only, minus some. The sample lists over 75,000 clones; over 65% were seen once. The sample consisted of PBMCs. This TCR derives from a woman in her sixties or seventies in good health and CMV-seronegative.

DNA of the CDR3: TGCAGCGTTGAGAGGGACAGGGGCGGGGAGCTGTTTTTT. It encodes CSVERDRGGELFF. This rearrangement joins TRBV29-1 to TRBJ2-2; TRBD1 aligns across 10 bases. The CDR3 runs to 13 residues. The V gene's germline CDR1 is SQVTM and CDR2 ANQGSEA. The trim removed 3 bases at V and 7 bases at J, leaving 2 bases unmatched.